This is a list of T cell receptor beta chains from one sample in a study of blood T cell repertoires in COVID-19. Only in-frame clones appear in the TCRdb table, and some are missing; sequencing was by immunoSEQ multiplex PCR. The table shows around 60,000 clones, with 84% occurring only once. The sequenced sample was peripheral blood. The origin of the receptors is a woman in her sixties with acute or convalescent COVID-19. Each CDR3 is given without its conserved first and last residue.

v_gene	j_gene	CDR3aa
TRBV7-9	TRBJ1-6	ASSSWDRSDDNSPLH
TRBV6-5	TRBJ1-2	ASSISTGGAYGYT
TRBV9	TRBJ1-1	ASSVEGEGTEAF
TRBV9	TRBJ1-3	ASSPRGNPGNTIY
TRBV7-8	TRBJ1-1	ASSLEVGGGRTEAF
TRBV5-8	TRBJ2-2	ASSLGGSYTGELF
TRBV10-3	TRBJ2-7	AISESRGGTHEQY
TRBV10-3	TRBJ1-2	AISDGEYNYGYT
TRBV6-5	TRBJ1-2	ASRDRGARGYT
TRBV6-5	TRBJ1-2	ASSRQAPSNGYT
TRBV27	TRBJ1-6	ASGEGAALNSPLH
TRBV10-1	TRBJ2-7	ASSPITGTNEQY
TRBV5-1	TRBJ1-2	ASSLGTEWGYT
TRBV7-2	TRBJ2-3	ASSSRTSGGADTQY
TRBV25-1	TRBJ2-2	ASSVRGNTGELF
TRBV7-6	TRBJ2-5	ASSPRGGGETQY
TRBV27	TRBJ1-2	ASSSPTGGHYGYT
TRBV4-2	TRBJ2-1	ASSSRNEQF
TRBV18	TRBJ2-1	ASSPPAGGIYNEQF
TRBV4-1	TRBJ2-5	ASSFNTGGATQY
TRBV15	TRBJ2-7	ATSRDQADEQY
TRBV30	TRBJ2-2	ARSRGGGTGELF
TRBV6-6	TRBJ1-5	ASSYSAGNQPQH
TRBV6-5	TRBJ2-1	ASTEGGRGEQF
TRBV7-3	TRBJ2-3	ASSLTGRDTQY
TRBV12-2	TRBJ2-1	ASRSGLAIYEQF
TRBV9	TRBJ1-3	ASSEDRTSGNTIY
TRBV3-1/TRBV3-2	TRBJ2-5	ASSQAGQGVQETQY
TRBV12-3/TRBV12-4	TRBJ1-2	ASSFGENFGYT
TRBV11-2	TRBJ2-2	ASSTRTGTGELF
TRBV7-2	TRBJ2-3	ASSLVPLAGTDTQY
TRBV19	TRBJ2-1	ASRGQGKGEQF
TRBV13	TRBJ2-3	ASSFTGLAGVPDTQY
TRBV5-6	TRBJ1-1	ASSLVGQPNTEAF
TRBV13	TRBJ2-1	ASSLGPPGQEAYNEQF
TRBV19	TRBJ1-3	ASTSHTQGASSGNTIY
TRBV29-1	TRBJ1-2	SGGGERVYT
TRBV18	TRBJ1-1	ASSPRTGGTEAF
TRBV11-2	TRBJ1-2	ASSAMEGLGYGGYT
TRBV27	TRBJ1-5	ASSLSSGYSNQPQH
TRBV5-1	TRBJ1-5	ASSLGGTDQPQH
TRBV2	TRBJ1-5	ASRGGRGNQPQH
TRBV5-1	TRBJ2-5	ASSPRLAGAGRETQY
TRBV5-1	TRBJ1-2	ASSLSGYIGMGYGYT
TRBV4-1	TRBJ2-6	ASSQAQGAGANVLT
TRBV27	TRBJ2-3	ASSRSGVADTQY
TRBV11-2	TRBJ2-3	ASSLARTSGASTDTQY
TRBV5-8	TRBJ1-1	ASSFRAEAF
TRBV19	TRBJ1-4	ASSRGPTGEKLF
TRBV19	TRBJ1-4	ASSLLKFATNEKLF
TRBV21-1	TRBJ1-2	ASSKEWVEGYGYT
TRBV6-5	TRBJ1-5	ASLSGGAGQPQH
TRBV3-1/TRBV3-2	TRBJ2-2	ASSLTGTSGPGELF
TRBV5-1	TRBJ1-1	ASSSLMNTEAF
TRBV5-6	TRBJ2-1	ASSVGGAQF